Each of the 12 T cell receptor beta chains below was sequenced from the same sample in a study of T-cell reconstitution after alpha-beta-depleted transplantation in children. The authors prepared the TCRbeta library with unique molecular identifiers. In TCRdb, the PCR reads were re-called with MiXCR into one record per CDR3 protein. The data contain a few hundred thousand distinct CDR3 sequences, 15% to 20% of them singletons. This specimen was PBMCs, mostly from graft donor cells, taken 360 days after TCRalphabeta/CD19-depleted stem cell transplant. The receptor source for this set is a boy under two years old who had a stem cell transplant for Wiskott-Aldrich syndrome, so the T cells may come from the graft donor.

Here the CDR3 reads CASSLLGQAPDTQYF. CDR3 sequence (DNA): TGTGCCAGCAGCCTCCTCGGACAGGCGCCAGATACGCAGTATTTT. The chain combines TRBV11-2 with TRBJ2-3; 7 positions match TRBD1. Trimming cost V 5 bases and J 4 bases; bases outside gene matches: 9. The CDR3 has 15 residues. Germline-derived CDR1 and CDR2 are SGHAT and FQNNGV.

This CDR3 reads CASSSGPHSRGNEQFF. In DNA form, the CDR3 reads TGCGCCAGCAGCTCCGGCCCGCACAGCCGTGGGAATGAGCAGTTCTTC. The gene calls are TRBV5-1 and TRBJ2-1; D ambiguous. Germline CDR1 reads SGHRS; CDR2 reads YFSETQ. Trimming took 3 bases from V and 7 from J, leaving 20 bases between them. The CDR3 has 16 amino acids.

As to this clonotype: A much more abundant neighbour one base away suggests this may be a read error. The chain is built from TRBV6-1 and TRBJ2-7, with 7 bases matching TRBD1. The germline V gene encodes CDR1 MNHNS and CDR2 SASEGT. Trimming cost V 7 bases and J 2 bases; bases outside gene matches: 2. The CDR3 sequence is 12 residues long. The CDR3 protein is CASKGQTYEQYF. CDR3 nucleotides: TGTGCCAGCAAGGGACAGACCTACGAGCAGTACTTC.

This sequence joins TRBV7-2 and TRBJ1-5; 8 bases map to TRBD1. The CDR3 spans 17 residues. CDR1 is SGHTA and CDR2 is FQGNSA in the germline V gene. The J segment lost 2 bases and the V segment lost 4 bases, leaving 10 bases of the junction unmatched. The CDR3 DNA sequence: TGTGCCAGCAGCTACAGCCCATTACAGGGGGGCAATCAGCCCCAGCATTTT. Translated, it gives CASSYSPLQGGNQPQHF.

This chain joins TRBV29-1 and TRBJ2-1, with TRBD2 matching 12 bases. CDR1 is SQVTM, CDR2 ANQGSEA, per germline. With 6 bases clipped from V and 4 bases from J, the junction kept 16 bases outside the gene matches. The CDR3 is 18 amino acids. As DNA, the CDR3 is TGCAGCGTCGCCGGACTAGCGGGACCTTATGGCCGGTACAATGAGCAGTTCTTC. Residues: CSVAGLAGPYGRYNEQFF.

This clonotype was picked up a small number of times. The V and J genes are TRBV5-1 and TRBJ1-1; 10 positions agree with TRBD1. The germline gives CDR1 SGHRS, CDR2 YFSETQ. The CDR3 consists of 15 residues. With V trimmed by 5 bases and J by 5 bases, 9 bases remained unmatched. CDR3 sequence (DNA): TGCGCCAGCAGACTATGGACAGGGGGAAGGACTGAAGCTTTCTTT. The encoded protein is CASRLWTGGRTEAFF.

In its sample, this clonotype was seen a few times. This chain uses TRBV29-1 with TRBJ2-5, with D possibly TRBD1 on 6 matching bases. In germline, CDR1 is SQVTM, CDR2 ANQGSEA. The V end was cut by 1 base, the J end by 2 bases, with 11 bases between. This CDR3 spans 14 amino acids. The DNA for the CDR3 is TGCAGCGTTGAAGGCGGCCAGGGGCAAGAGACCCAGTACTTC. Its translation is CSVEGGQGQETQYF.

The rearrangement joins TRBV7-6 to TRBJ2-2; TRBD2 aligns across 7 bases. Germline CDR1 SGHVS, CDR2 FNYEAQ. The CDR3 is 13 residues long. Germline trimming cut 5 bases from V and 6 bases from J; bases unmatched to any gene: 3. Here the CDR3 reads CASSHGLAGELFF. The CDR3 nucleotides read TGTGCCAGCAGCCATGGACTAGCCGGGGAGCTGTTTTTT.

This clonotype has a single count. The rearrangement links TRBV2 to TRBJ2-7, with D perhaps matching TRBD1 or TRBD2 (5 bases each). CDR1 and CDR2 (germline): SNHLY, FYNNEI. V lost 6 bases and J lost 2, with 20 bases in between. The CDR3 has 16 amino acids. In DNA, the CDR3 is TGTGCCAGCAGCTCATTTGTGGGACGGCACACCTACGAGCAGTACTTC. It encodes CASSSFVGRHTYEQYF.

This sequence joins TRBV20-1 and TRBJ2-1; D remains ambiguous. Per the germline V gene, CDR1 is DFQATT and CDR2 is SNEGSKA (reference sequence). CDR3 length: 15 amino acids. Trimming took off 0 bases at V and 5 bases at J, with 14 bases between the two ends. In DNA form, the CDR3 reads TGCAGTGCTAGAGATCTATCCCACAACCACAATGAGCAGTTCTTC. Encoded protein: CSARDLSHNHNEQFF.

The V gene is TRBV6-1, the J gene TRBJ2-3; TRBD1 aligns across 9 bases. The CDR3 has 16 amino acids. V lost 0 bases to trimming and J lost 2 bases; unmatched junction nucleotides: 3. Looked up from germline, CDR1 is MNHNS and CDR2 is SASEGT. CDR3 nucleotide sequence: TGTGCCAGCAGTGAAGCCGGGACAGGGATCACAGATACGCAGTATTTT. This sequence encodes CASSEAGTGITDTQYF.

This clonotype has just a few counts. The chain combines TRBV25-1 with TRBJ1-5; D gene uncertain. Germline V gene data show CDR1 as MGHDK and CDR2 as SYGVNS. The CDR3 totals 12 residues. Trimming removed 4 bases at V and 5 bases at J, with 6 bases between. CDR3 amino acids: CASSGEDQPQHF. In DNA, the CDR3 is TGTGCCAGCAGTGGCGAGGATCAGCCCCAGCATTTT. The entire variable domain, with the rest obtained from reference TRBV25-1 and TRBJ1-5, is as follows: EADIYQTPRYLVIGTGKKITLECSQTMGHDKMYWYQQDPGMELHLIHYSYGVNSTEKGDLSSESTVSRIRTEHFPLTLESARPSHTSQYLCASSGEDQPQHFGDGTRLSIL.